Listed here are 7 T cell receptor beta chains from one sample, sequenced in a study of T and B cells in COVID-19 patients. Blood genomic DNA input for TRB amplification was 250-500 ng. Multiplex PCR with BIOMED2 TRB-A/B primer pools amplified TRB rearrangements. TCRdb re-derived calls from the multiplex PCR reads in MiXCR, one entry per CDR3 protein. The sample lists approximately 5,100 distinct CDR3 sequences; 25% to 35% were seen once. The sample taken for sequencing was blood. These receptors all come from a human donor who had recovered from COVID-19.

For this clonotype: This may stem from a read error, because a much larger clone lies one nucleotide away. This chain joins TRBV19 and TRBJ2-1; either TRBD1 or TRBD2 may fit D (5 bases each). The ends were cut back, 6 bases at V and 7 bases at J, with 19 bases in the middle. CDR1 is LNHDA and CDR2 is SQIVND in the germline V gene (reference sequence). The CDR3 has 15 residues. The CDR3 nucleotides read TGTGCCAGTAGCTTCCACTATCTTGGGGGAAATGAGCAGTTCTTC. It codes for CASSFHYLGGNEQFF.

This clonotype was counted a few times. The chain carries TRBV11-2 and TRBJ2-7; 10 positions match TRBD2. This CDR3 has 15 amino acids. Looked up from germline, CDR1 is SGHAT and CDR2 is FQNNGV. V gave up 2 bases and J gave up 3 bases; unmatched junction bases: 4. CDR3 loop: CASSLSSGSIYEQYF. The CDR3 DNA sequence: TGTGCCAGCAGCTTATCTAGCGGGAGTATCTACGAGCAGTACTTC.

This clonotype was counted only a few times. The V gene is TRBV18, the J gene TRBJ2-1, with TRBD2 matching over 8 bases. CDR1 is KGHSH and CDR2 is LQKENI in the germline V gene. Losses at the gene ends were 3 bases for V and 6 bases for J; bases not matched to a gene: 4. CDR3 length: 14 amino acids. This CDR3 reads CASSPLREGNEQFF. The CDR3 nucleotides read TGTGCCAGCTCACCTCTCCGGGAGGGCAATGAGCAGTTCTTC.

This clonotype was recorded a few times. The genes are TRBV30 and TRBJ2-7, with 7 bases matching TRBD2. Germline loops: CDR1 GTSNPN, CDR2 SVGIG (reference sequence). CDR3 size: 12 residues. V gave up 3 bases and J gave up 3 bases; unmatched junction bases: 2. In DNA, the CDR3 is TGTGCCTGGAGCCTAGCGGACTACGAGCAGTACTTC. This translates into CAWSLADYEQYF.

The chain is built from TRBV10-3 and TRBJ1-1, with 8 nucleotides matching TRBD1. There are 14 residues in the CDR3. Germline V gives CDR1 ENHRY, CDR2 SYGVKD. Trimming removed 4 bases from V and 6 bases from J; junction bases left unmatched: 7. CDR3 sequence reads: CAISGGQGAAEAFF. In DNA, the CDR3 is TGTGCCATCAGTGGGGGCCAGGGGGCAGCTGAAGCTTTCTTT.

This clonotype showed up just a few times. The chain links TRBV6-5 to TRBJ2-1, with no clear D. The length of the CDR3 is 12 residues. The ends were cut back, 5 bases at V and 3 bases at J, with 5 bases in the middle. The germline gives CDR1 MNHEY, CDR2 SVGAGI. The CDR3 sequence is CASSTNYNEQFF. The CDR3 DNA reads TGTGCCAGCAGTACCAACTACAATGAGCAGTTCTTC.

The table lists this clonotype with a few counts. V usage is TRBV20-1 and J usage is TRBJ2-7; no definite D call. The V and J ends lost 6 bases and 0 bases respectively, with 15 bases between them. The CDR3 has 14 amino acids. CDR1 and CDR2 (germline): DFQATT, SNEGSKA (reference sequence). CDR3 region: CSASSDTNSYEQYF. CDR3 nucleotides: TGCAGTGCGTCGTCTGACACTAACTCCTACGAGCAGTACTTC.